Following are 5 T cell receptor beta chains from one sample sequenced in a study of blood T cell repertoires in COVID-19. Sequencing used immunoSEQ multiplex PCR; TCRdb keeps in-frame clones, though not all of them. Found here are about 70,000 clones, 86% of them singletons; the top ten hold about 12%. The sample was peripheral blood. These TCRs come from an older woman with acute or convalescent COVID-19.

The chain recombines TRBV9 with TRBJ2-7; D is perhaps TRBD1 (6 bases). The CDR3 totals 14 residues. V was clipped by 3 bases and J by 3 bases, with 13 bases between them. Germline V lookup: CDR1 SGDLS, CDR2 YYNGEE. The CDR3 DNA follows: TGTGCCAGCAGCGCCCGACAGGAGAACTACGAGCAGTACTTC. Its translation is CASSARQENYEQYF.

The rearrangement joins TRBV18 to TRBJ1-2; D not certain. Trimming stripped 2 bases from V and 2 bases from J, with 9 bases between. The CDR3 loop spans 14 amino acids. CDR1 is KGHSH and CDR2 is LQKENI in the germline V gene. This CDR3 reads CASSPSPVNYGYTF. The CDR3 DNA reads as TGTGCCAGCTCACCATCCCCAGTAAACTATGGCTACACCTTC.

V gene TRBV30 combines with J gene TRBJ1-6, with TRBD1 as a possible D gene (5 bases). The V gene's germline CDR1 is GTSNPN and CDR2 SVGIG (reference sequence). The CDR3 covers 12 residues. With 8 bases removed from V and 5 bases from J, the gap between germline ends came to 10 bases. The DNA for the CDR3 is TGTGCCCTCAGACAGAATAATTCACCCCTCCACTTT. Translating it yields CALRQNNSPLHF.

The chain employs TRBV4-2 and TRBJ2-1; D call uncertain. This CDR3 is built from 14 residues. Germline V gene data show CDR1 as LGHNA and CDR2 as YNFKEQ. V was trimmed by 1 base and J by 7 bases, leaving 11 bases between them. The CDR3 DNA reads as TGTGCCAGCAGCCAAGTGATAGCCGGGAATGAGCAGTTCTTC. Translation: CASSQVIAGNEQFF.

The chain employs TRBV5-1 and TRBJ1-2; 7 nucleotides line up with TRBD1. Germline CDR1 reads SGHRS; CDR2 reads YFSETQ. Germline trimming cut 4 bases from V and 10 bases from J; bases unmatched to any gene: 10. This CDR3 is 13 amino acids long. The chain's CDR3 is CASSPGQRVDYTF. CDR3 sequence (DNA): TGCGCCAGCAGCCCGGGACAGCGGGTAGACTACACCTTC.